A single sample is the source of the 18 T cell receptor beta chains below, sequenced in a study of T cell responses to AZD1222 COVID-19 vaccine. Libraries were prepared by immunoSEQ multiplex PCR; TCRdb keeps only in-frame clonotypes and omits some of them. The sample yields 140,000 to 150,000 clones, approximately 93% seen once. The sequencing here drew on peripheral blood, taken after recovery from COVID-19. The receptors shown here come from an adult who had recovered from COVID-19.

CDR3 DNA: TGTGCCAGCAGCCCGAGCCCACTCGGTCGCTACGAGCAGTACTTC. Encoded protein: CASSPSPLGRYEQYF. The chain combines TRBV5-5 with TRBJ2-7; D unresolved. The CDR3 extends over 15 amino acids. Germline assignment: CDR1 SGHKS and CDR2 YYEKEE (reference sequence). With 4 bases removed from V and 3 bases from J, the gap between germline ends came to 17 bases. Together with reference TRBV5-5 and TRBJ2-7, the CDR3 gives the full variable domain: DAGVTQSPTHLIKTRGQQVTLRCSPISGHKSVSWYQQVLGQGPQFIFQYYEKEERGRGNFPDRFSARQFPNYSSELNVNALLLGDSALYLCASSPSPLGRYEQYFGPGTRLTVT.

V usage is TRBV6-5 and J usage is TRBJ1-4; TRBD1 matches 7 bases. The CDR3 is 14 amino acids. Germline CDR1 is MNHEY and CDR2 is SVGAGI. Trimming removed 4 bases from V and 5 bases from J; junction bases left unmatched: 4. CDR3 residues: CASSWDSPNEKLFF. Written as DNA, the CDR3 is TGTGCCAGCAGTTGGGACAGTCCCAATGAAAAACTGTTTTTT.

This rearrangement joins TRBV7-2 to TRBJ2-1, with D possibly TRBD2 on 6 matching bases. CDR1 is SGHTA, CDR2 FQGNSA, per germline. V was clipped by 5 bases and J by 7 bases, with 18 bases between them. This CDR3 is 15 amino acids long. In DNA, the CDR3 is TGTGCCAGCAGCATAGGCCCGTTTGGGGGGAATGAGCAGTTCTTC. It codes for CASSIGPFGGNEQFF.

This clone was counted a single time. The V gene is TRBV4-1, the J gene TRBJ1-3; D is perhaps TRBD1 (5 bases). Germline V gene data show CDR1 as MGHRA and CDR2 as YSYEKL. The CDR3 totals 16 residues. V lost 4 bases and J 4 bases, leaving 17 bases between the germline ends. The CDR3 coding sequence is TGCGCCAGCAGCCTCCCCAGCTTTGGGGCCGGAAACACCATATATTTT. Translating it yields CASSLPSFGAGNTIYF.

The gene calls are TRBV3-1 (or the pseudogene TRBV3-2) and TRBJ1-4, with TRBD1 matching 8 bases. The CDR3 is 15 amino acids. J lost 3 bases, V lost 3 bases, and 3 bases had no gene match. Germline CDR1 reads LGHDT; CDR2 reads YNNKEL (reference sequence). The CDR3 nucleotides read TGTGCCAGCAGCCACGGACAGGGCCCTAATGAAAAACTGTTTTTT. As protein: CASSHGQGPNEKLFF.

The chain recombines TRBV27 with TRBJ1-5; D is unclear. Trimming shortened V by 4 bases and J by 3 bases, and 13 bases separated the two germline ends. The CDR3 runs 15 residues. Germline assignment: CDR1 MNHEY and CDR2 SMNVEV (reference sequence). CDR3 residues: CASSSQLAPNQPQHF. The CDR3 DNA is TGTGCCAGCAGTTCACAACTGGCACCCAATCAGCCCCAGCATTTT.

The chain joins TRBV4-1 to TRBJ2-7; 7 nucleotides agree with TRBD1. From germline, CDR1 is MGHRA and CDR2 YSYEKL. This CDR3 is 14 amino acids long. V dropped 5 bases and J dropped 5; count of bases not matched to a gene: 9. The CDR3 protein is CASSVGQASDEQYF. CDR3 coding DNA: TGCGCCAGCAGCGTTGGACAGGCGTCGGACGAGCAGTACTTC.

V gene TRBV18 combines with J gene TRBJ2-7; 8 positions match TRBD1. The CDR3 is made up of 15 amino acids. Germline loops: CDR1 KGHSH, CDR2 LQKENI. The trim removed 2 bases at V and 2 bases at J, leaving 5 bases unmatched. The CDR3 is CASSPVDRGPYEQYF. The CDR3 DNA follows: TGTGCCAGCTCACCAGTAGACAGGGGCCCCTACGAGCAGTACTTC.

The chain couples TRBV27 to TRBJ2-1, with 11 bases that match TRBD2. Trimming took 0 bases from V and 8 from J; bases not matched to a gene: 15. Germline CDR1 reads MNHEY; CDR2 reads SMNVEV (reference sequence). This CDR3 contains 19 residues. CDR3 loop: CASSLSQSPRLAGRDEQFF. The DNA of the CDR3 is TGTGCCAGCAGTTTATCCCAATCGCCTAGACTAGCGGGAAGAGATGAGCAGTTCTTC.

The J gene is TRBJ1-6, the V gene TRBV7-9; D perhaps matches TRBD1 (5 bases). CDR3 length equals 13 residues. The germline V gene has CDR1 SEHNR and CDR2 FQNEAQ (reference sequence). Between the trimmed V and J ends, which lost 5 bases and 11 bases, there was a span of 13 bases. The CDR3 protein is CASSPGTAPPLHF. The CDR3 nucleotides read TGTGCCAGCAGCCCGGGGACGGCACCACCCCTCCACTTT.

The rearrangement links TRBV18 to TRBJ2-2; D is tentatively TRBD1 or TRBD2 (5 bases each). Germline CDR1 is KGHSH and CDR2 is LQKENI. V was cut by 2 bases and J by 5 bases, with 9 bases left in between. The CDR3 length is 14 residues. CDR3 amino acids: CASSPDEGTGELFF. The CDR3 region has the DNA TGTGCCAGCTCACCAGATGAGGGGACCGGGGAGCTGTTTTTT.

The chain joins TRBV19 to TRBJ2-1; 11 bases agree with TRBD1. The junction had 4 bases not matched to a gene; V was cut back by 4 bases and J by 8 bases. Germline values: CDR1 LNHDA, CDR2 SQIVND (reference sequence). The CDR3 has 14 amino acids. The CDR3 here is CASSNQGQGDEQFF. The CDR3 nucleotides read TGTGCCAGTAGTAACCAGGGACAGGGGGATGAGCAGTTCTTC.

The CDR3 here is CASSRQGRDYGYTF. CDR3 nucleotides: TGTGCCAGCTCGCGACAGGGGCGCGATTATGGCTACACCTTC. This chain uses TRBV18 with TRBJ1-2, with 8 positions matching TRBD1. Germline V lookup: CDR1 KGHSH, CDR2 LQKENI. J gave up 5 bases and V 6 bases, and 8 bases lay outside the gene matches. The CDR3 length is 14 residues.

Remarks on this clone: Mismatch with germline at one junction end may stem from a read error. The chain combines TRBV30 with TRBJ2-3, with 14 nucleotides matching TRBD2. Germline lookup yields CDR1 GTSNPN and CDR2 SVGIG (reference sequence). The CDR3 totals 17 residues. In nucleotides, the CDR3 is TGTGCCGGGAGACTAGCGGGAGGGCCTGGGATGACAGATACGCAGTATTTT. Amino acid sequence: CAGRLAGGPGMTDTQYF. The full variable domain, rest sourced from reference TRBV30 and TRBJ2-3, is SQTIHQWPATLVQPVGSPLSLECTVEGTSNPNLYWYRQAAGRGLQLLFYSVGIGQISSEVPQNLSASRPQDRQFILSSKKLLLSDSGFYLCAGRLAGGPGMTDTQYFGPGTRLTVL.

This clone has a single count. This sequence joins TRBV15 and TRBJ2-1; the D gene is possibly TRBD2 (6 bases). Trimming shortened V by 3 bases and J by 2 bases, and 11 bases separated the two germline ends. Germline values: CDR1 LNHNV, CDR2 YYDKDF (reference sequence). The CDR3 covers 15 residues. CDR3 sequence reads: CATSRGRGTYNEQFF. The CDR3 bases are TGTGCCACCAGCAGGGGGCGGGGAACCTACAATGAGCAGTTCTTC. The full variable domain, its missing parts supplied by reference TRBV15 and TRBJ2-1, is DAMVIQNPRYQVTQFGKPVTLSCSQTLNHNVMYWYQQKSSQAPKLLFHYYDKDFNNEADTPDNFQSRRPNTSFCFLDIRSPGLGDTAMYLCATSRGRGTYNEQFFGPGTRLTVL.

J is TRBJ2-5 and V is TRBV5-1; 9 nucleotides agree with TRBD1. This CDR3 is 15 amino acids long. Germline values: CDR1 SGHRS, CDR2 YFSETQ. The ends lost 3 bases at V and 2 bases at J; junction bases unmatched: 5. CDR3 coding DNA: TGCGCCAGCAGCTCGGGACAGGGCCAACAAGAGACCCAGTACTTC. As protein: CASSSGQGQQETQYF.

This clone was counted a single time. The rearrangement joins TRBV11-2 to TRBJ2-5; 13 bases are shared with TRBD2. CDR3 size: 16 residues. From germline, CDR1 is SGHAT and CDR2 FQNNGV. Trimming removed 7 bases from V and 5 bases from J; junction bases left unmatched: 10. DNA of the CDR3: TGTGCCAGCAACCCCTCCGGGACTAGCGGGATTGAGACCCAGTACTTC. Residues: CASNPSGTSGIETQYF.

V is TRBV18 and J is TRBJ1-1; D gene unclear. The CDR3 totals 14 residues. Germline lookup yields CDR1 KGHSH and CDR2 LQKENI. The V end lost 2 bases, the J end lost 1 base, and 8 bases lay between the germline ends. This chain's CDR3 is CASSPIQENTEAFF. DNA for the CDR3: TGTGCCAGCTCACCAATACAAGAGAACACTGAAGCTTTCTTT. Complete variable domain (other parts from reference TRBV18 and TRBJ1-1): NAGVMQNPRHLVRRRGQEARLRCSPMKGHSHVYWYRQLPEEGLKFMVYLQKENIIDESGMPKERFSAEFPKEGPSILRIQQVVRGDSAAYFCASSPIQENTEAFFGQGTRLTVV.